This T cell receptor beta chain was recorded in a study of T cells in Graves' hyperthyroidism and ophthalmopathy. Regions amplified from RNA transcripts were the TCR beta CDR3 regions. The TCR CDR3 first-round RT-PCR relied on the HTBI primer set. TCRdb independently ran MiXCR on the multiplex PCR reads; one entry per CDR3 protein. The profile shows about 330,000 distinct CDR3 sequences, approximately 13% of them singletons. Sequencing used blood. This TCR derives from a woman between 40 and 55 years old with Graves' ophthalmopathy.

DNA of the CDR3: TGTGCCAGCAGCAGGACAGGGCCACACGGGGGTAACTATGGCTACACCTTC. This codes for CASSRTGPHGGNYGYTF. The chain joins TRBV9 to TRBJ1-2; 8 bases match TRBD1. The trim removed 4 bases at V and 1 base at J, leaving 12 bases unmatched. CDR3 size: 17 residues. Germline loops: CDR1 SGDLS, CDR2 YYNGEE.